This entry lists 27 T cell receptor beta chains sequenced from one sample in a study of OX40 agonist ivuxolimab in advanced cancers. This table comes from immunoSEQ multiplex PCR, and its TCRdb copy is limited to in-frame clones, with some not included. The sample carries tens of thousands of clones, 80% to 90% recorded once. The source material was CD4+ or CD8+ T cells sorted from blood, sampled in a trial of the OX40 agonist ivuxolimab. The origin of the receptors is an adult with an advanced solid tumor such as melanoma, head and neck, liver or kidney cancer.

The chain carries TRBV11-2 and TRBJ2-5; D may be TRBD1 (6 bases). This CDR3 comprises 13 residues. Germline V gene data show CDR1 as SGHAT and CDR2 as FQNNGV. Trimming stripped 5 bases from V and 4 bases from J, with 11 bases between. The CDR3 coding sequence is TGTGCCAGCAGCCCCGACAGGAGAGAGACCCAGTACTTC. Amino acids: CASSPDRRETQYF.

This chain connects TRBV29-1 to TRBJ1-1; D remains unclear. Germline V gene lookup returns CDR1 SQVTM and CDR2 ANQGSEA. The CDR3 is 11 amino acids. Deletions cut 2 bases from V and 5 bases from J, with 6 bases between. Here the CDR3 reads CSVEPLTEAFF. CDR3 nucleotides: TGCAGCGTTGAACCGCTTACTGAAGCTTTCTTT.

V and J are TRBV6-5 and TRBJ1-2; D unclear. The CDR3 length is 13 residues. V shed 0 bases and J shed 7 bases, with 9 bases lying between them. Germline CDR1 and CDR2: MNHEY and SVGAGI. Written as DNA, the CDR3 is TGTGCCAGCAGTTACTCAACCAGCTCTGGCTACACCTTC. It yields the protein CASSYSTSSGYTF.

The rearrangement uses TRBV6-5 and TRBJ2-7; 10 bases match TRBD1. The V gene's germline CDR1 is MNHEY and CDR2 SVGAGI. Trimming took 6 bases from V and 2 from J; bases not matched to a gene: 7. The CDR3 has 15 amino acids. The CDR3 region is CASSPGQGITYEQYF. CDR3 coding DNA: TGTGCCAGCAGCCCGGGACAGGGGATTACCTACGAGCAGTACTTC.

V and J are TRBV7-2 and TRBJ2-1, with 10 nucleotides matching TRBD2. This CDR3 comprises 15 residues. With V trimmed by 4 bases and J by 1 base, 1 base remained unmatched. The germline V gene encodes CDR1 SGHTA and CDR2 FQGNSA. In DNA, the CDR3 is TGTGCCAGCAGCTCACTAGCGGGATCCTACAATGAGCAGTTCTTC. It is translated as CASSSLAGSYNEQFF.

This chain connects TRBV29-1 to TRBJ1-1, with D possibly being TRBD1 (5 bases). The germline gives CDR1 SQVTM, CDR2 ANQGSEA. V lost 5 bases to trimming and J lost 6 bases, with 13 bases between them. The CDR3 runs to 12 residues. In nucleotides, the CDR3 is TGCAGCGTTTATATCGGGGGGGCTGAAGCTTTCTTT. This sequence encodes CSVYIGGAEAFF.

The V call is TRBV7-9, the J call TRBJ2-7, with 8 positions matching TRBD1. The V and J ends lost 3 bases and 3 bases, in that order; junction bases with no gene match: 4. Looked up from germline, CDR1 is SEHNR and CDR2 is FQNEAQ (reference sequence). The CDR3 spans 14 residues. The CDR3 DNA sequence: TGTGCCAGCAGCTTCCGGACAGGGAACTACGAGCAGTACTTC. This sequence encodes CASSFRTGNYEQYF.

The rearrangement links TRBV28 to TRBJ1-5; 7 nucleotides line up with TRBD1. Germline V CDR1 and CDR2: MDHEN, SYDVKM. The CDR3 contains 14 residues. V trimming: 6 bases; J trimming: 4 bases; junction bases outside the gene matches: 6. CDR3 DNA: TGTGCCAGCAGCCCGGGACAGAAGAATCAGCCCCAGCATTTT. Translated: CASSPGQKNQPQHF.

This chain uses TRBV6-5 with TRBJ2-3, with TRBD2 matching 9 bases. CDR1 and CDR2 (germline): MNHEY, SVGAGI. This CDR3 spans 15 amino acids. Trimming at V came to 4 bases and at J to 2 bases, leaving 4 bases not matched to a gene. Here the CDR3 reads CASSSGLANTDTQYF. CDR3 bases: TGTGCCAGCAGTTCGGGACTAGCAAACACAGATACGCAGTATTTT.

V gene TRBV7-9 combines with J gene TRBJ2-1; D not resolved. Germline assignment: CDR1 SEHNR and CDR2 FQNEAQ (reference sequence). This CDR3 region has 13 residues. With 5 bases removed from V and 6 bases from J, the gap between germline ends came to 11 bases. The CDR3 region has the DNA TGTGCCAGCAGCCGGTATACCTTCAATGAGCAGTTCTTC. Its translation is CASSRYTFNEQFF.

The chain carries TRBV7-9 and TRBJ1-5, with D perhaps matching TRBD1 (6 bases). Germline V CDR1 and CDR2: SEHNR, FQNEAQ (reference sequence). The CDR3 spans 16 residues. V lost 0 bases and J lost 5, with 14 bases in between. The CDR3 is CASSLAGAAGDQPQHF. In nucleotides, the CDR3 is TGTGCCAGCAGCTTAGCGGGTGCGGCAGGGGATCAGCCCCAGCATTTT.

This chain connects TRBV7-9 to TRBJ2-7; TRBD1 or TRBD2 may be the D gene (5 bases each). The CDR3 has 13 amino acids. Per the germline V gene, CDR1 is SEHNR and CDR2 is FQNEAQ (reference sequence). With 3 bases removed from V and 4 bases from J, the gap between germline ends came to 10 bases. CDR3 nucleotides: TGTGCCAGCAGCTTTGGGGGATCGTACGAGCAGTACTTC. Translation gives CASSFGGSYEQYF.

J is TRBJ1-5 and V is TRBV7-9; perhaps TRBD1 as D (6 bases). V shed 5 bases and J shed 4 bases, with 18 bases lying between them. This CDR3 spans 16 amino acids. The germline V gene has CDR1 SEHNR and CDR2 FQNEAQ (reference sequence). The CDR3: CASSDGYGQINQPQHF. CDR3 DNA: TGTGCCAGCAGCGATGGCTATGGACAGATAAATCAGCCCCAGCATTTT.

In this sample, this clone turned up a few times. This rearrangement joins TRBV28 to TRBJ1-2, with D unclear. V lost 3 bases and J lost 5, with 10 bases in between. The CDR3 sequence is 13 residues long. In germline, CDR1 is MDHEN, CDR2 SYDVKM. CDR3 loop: CASSFGQVYGYTF. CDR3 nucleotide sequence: TGTGCCAGCAGTTTTGGGCAGGTGTATGGCTACACCTTC.

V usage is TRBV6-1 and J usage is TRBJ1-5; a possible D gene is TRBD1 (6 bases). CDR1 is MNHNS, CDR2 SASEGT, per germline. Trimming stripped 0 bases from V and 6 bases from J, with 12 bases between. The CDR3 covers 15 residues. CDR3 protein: CASSEAGGEAQPQHF. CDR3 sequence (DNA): TGTGCCAGCAGTGAAGCGGGGGGCGAAGCTCAGCCCCAGCATTTT.

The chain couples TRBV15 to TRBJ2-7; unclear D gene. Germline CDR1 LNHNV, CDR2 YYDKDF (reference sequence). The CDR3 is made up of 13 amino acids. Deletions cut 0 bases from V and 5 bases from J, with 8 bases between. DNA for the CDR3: TGTGCCACCAGCAGAGATGAAAGAGACGAGCAGTACTTC. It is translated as CATSRDERDEQYF.

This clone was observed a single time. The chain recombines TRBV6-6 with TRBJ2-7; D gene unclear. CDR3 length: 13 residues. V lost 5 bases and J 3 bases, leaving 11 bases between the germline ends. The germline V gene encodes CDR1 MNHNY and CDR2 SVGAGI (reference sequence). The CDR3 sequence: CASSQPDRYEQYF. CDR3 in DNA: TGTGCCAGCAGTCAACCGGACCGCTACGAGCAGTACTTC.

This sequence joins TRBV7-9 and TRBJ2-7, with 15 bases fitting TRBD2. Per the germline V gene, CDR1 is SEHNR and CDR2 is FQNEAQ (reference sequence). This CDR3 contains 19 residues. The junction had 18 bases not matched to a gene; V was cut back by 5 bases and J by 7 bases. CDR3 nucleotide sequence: TGTGCCAGCAGCGACTTACCGGGACTAGCGGGAGGTCCCAAGGGGGAGCAGTACTTC. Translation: CASSDLPGLAGGPKGEQYF.

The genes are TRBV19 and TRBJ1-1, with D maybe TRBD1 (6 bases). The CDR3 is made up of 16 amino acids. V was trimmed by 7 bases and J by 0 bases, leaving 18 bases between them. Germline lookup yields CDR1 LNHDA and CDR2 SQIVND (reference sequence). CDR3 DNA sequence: TGTGCCAGTATTATCGCCGTCGGGGGCCTGAACACTGAAGCTTTCTTT. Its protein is CASIIAVGGLNTEAFF. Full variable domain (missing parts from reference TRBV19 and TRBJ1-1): DGGITQSPKYLFRKEGQNVTLSCEQNLNHDAMYWYRQDPGQGLRLIYYSQIVNDFQKGDIAEGYSVSREKKESFPLTVTSAQKNPTAFYLCASIIAVGGLNTEAFFGQGTRLTVV.

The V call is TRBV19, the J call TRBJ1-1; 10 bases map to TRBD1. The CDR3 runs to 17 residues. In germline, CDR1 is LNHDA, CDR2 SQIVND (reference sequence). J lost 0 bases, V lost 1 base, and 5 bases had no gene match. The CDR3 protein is CASSIGQGAGMNTEAFF. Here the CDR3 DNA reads TGTGCCAGTAGTATAGGACAGGGGGCAGGGATGAACACTGAAGCTTTCTTT.

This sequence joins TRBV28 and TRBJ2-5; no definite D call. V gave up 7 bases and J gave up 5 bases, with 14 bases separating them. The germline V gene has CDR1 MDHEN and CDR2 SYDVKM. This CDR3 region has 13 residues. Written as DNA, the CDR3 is TGTGCCAGCAACCGGCTAGACGGGGAGACCCAGTACTTC. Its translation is CASNRLDGETQYF.

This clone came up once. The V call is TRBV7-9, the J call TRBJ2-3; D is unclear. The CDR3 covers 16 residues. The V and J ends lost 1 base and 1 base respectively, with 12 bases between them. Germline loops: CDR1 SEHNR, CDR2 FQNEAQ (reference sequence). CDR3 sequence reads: CASSLGLEVGTDTQYF. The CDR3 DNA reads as TGTGCCAGCAGCTTAGGTCTAGAGGTGGGCACAGATACGCAGTATTTT.

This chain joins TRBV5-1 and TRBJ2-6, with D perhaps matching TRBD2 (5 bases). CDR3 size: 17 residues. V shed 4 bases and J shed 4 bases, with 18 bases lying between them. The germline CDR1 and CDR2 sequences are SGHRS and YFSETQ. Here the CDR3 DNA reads TGCGCCAGCAGCCCCGGGGTTTTGGTGGGAGGGGCCAACGTCCTGACTTTC. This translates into CASSPGVLVGGANVLTF.

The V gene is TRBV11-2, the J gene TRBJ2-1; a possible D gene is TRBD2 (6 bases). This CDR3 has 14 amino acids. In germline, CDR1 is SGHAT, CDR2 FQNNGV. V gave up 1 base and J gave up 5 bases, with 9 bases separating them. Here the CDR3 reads CASSLVGRNNEQFF. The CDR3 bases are TGTGCCAGCAGCTTAGTCGGGAGAAACAATGAGCAGTTCTTC.

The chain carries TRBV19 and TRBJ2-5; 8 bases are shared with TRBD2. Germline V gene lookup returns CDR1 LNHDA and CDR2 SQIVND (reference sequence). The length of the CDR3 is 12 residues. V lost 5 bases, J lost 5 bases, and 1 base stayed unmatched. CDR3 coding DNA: TGTGCCAGTAGTCGGGAGGGGGAGACCCAGTACTTC. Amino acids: CASSREGETQYF.

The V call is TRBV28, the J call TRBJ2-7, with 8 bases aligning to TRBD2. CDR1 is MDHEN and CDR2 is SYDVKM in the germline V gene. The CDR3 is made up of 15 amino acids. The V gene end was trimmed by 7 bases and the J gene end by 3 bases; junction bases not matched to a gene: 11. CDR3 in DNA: TGTGCCAGCAATAATCCGGGAGGGCCAATCTACGAGCAGTACTTC. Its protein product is CASNNPGGPIYEQYF.

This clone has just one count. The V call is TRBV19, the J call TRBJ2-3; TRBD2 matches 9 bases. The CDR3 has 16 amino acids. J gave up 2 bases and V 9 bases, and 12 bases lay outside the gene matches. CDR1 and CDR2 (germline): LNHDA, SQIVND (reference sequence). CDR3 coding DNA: TGTGCCAGCAATTTCAAAGCGGGAGGATTCACAGATACGCAGTATTTT. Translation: CASNFKAGGFTDTQYF.